Below, 31 T cell receptor beta chains from the same sample are listed, as sequenced in a study of blood T cell repertoires in COVID-19. TCRdb's table, derived via immunoSEQ multiplex PCR, lists solely in-frame clones and lacks some. The profile shows about 340,000 clones, roughly 86% of them singletons. The sequencing sample was made of peripheral blood. Receptor source: a woman aged 70-85 years with COVID-19, enrolled during active disease.

The chain employs TRBV7-2 and TRBJ2-1, with 10 positions matching TRBD2. The germline V gene encodes CDR1 SGHTA and CDR2 FQGNSA. The CDR3 is 16 amino acids. The trim removed 1 base at V and 7 bases at J, leaving 7 bases unmatched. CDR3 DNA: TGTGCCAGCAGCTTAGTGAGCGGGGGGGCCGCGAATGAGCAGTTCTTC. It translates to CASSLVSGGAANEQFF.

The V and J genes are TRBV6-6 and TRBJ1-2; 10 bases line up with TRBD1. CDR1 and CDR2 from the germline V gene are MNHNY and SVGAGI (reference sequence). The CDR3 is 14 amino acids. The junction had 4 bases not matched to a gene; V was cut back by 2 bases and J by 7 bases. The CDR3 region has the DNA TGTGCCAGCAGTTACGGGACAGGGGTTGGTGGCTACACCTTC. Translation: CASSYGTGVGGYTF.

The chain joins TRBV28 to TRBJ1-2; D not resolved. Between the trimmed V and J ends, which lost 4 bases and 7 bases, there was a span of 7 bases. The CDR3 totals 11 residues. Germline loops: CDR1 MDHEN, CDR2 SYDVKM. The CDR3 nucleotides are TGTGCCAGCAGTTATAGCGGTGGCTACACCTTC. The encoded protein is CASSYSGGYTF.

The V call is TRBV27, the J call TRBJ1-2; a possible D gene is TRBD1 (5 bases). The CDR3 length is 15 residues. V lost 3 bases and J 8 bases, leaving 19 bases between the germline ends. CDR1 is MNHEY and CDR2 is SMNVEV in the germline V gene (reference sequence). CDR3 amino acids: CASSFGPSTAKGYTF. The DNA of the CDR3 is TGTGCCAGCAGTTTTGGTCCCTCGACAGCCAAGGGCTACACCTTC.

This sequence joins TRBV30 and TRBJ2-7; 7 bases align to TRBD2. V was pared by 0 bases and J by 3 bases, with 8 bases of the junction left unmatched. The germline CDR1 and CDR2 sequences are GTSNPN and SVGIG (reference sequence). The CDR3 has 15 amino acids. Here the CDR3 reads CAWSVGTGGGYEQYF. The CDR3 DNA sequence: TGTGCCTGGAGTGTAGGGACGGGCGGGGGCTACGAGCAGTACTTC.

The rearrangement uses TRBV6-5 and TRBJ1-3; 9 bases align to TRBD1. CDR1 is MNHEY, CDR2 SVGAGI, per germline. The CDR3 loop spans 16 amino acids. Trimming cost V 4 bases and J 4 bases; bases outside gene matches: 8. CDR3: CASSWSGTGSGNTIYF. The CDR3 bases are TGTGCCAGCAGTTGGTCCGGGACAGGGTCCGGAAACACCATATATTTT.

V gene TRBV6-5 combines with J gene TRBJ2-3, with a weak D call TRBD2 (5 bases). CDR1 and CDR2 (germline): MNHEY, SVGAGI. The V gene lost 5 bases and the J gene lost 14 bases, with 14 bases spanning the gap. The CDR3 extends over 11 amino acids. CDR3 nucleotides: TGTGCCAGCAGTCCCGGCGAGGAGGTGTATTTT. Encoded protein: CASSPGEEVYF.

V and J are TRBV19 and TRBJ1-4; D unresolved. Trimming removed 7 bases at V and 8 bases at J, with 11 bases between. CDR3 size: 12 residues. CDR1 is LNHDA, CDR2 SQIVND, per germline (reference sequence). The CDR3 loop is CASTIPGEKLFF. CDR3 bases: TGTGCCAGTACCATACCCGGGGAAAAACTGTTTTTT.

V and J are TRBV7-2 and TRBJ2-3; maybe TRBD2 (5 bases). Per germline, CDR1 SGHTA and CDR2 FQGNSA. Between the trimmed V and J ends, which lost 3 bases and 5 bases, there was a span of 12 bases. This CDR3 has 14 residues. The CDR3 here is CASSFGMDIDTQYF. DNA of the CDR3: TGTGCCAGCAGCTTCGGGATGGATATAGATACGCAGTATTTT.

The chain employs TRBV7-2 and TRBJ2-1; D perhaps matches TRBD2 (6 bases). The CDR3 length is 15 residues. Germline values: CDR1 SGHTA, CDR2 FQGNSA. V was trimmed by 4 bases and J by 8 bases, leaving 18 bases between them. The CDR3 region has the DNA TGTGCCAGCAGCTCCCGGAGGGGTCAGCGGGATGAGCAGTTCTTC. This translates into CASSSRRGQRDEQFF.

V gene TRBV30 combines with J gene TRBJ1-2; 9 nucleotides align to TRBD1. With 5 bases clipped from V and 5 bases from J, the junction kept 6 bases outside the gene matches. Germline V gene lookup returns CDR1 GTSNPN and CDR2 SVGIG (reference sequence). The CDR3 consists of 13 residues. CDR3 sequence reads: CAWDPGQGYGYTF. In DNA, the CDR3 is TGTGCCTGGGACCCGGGACAGGGATATGGCTACACCTTC.

The rearrangement uses TRBV3-1 (or the pseudogene TRBV3-2) and TRBJ1-1; no reliable D call. Germline CDR1 and CDR2: LGHDT and YNNKEL (reference sequence). The CDR3 covers 13 residues. V was shortened by 2 bases and J by 6 bases, with 10 bases between the two germline ends. CDR3 sequence: CASSQPRVAEAFF. CDR3 coding DNA: TGTGCCAGCAGCCAACCCCGGGTGGCTGAAGCTTTCTTT.

The chain joins TRBV19 to TRBJ1-5, with 9 positions matching TRBD1. Looked up from germline, CDR1 is LNHDA and CDR2 is SQIVND (reference sequence). The CDR3 runs to 15 residues. The trim removed 4 bases at V and 7 bases at J, leaving 8 bases unmatched. The CDR3 coding sequence is TGTGCCAGTAGTACCCCGACAGGGGGTGGGCAGCCCCAGCATTTT. Its translation is CASSTPTGGGQPQHF.

CDR3 coding DNA: TGTGCCAGCAGCTTATTTACTAGCGGCCAAGAGACCCAGTACTTC. Translated: CASSLFTSGQETQYF. The V gene is TRBV11-2, the J gene TRBJ2-5, with 8 nucleotides matching TRBD2. Germline V gives CDR1 SGHAT, CDR2 FQNNGV. With 2 bases clipped from V and 1 base from J, the junction kept 3 bases outside the gene matches. CDR3 length equals 15 residues.

This chain joins TRBV19 and TRBJ1-2, with unresolved D. Germline values: CDR1 LNHDA, CDR2 SQIVND (reference sequence). This CDR3 contains 14 residues. Between the trimmed V and J ends, which lost 7 bases and 7 bases, there was a span of 19 bases. The CDR3 DNA sequence: TGTGCCAGTACCCGCCTCGGAGGGAAAGGTGGCTACACCTTC. It encodes CASTRLGGKGGYTF.

This clone was counted between two and nine times. The V call is TRBV14, the J call TRBJ1-1; 8 positions agree with TRBD1. The trim removed 6 bases at V and 6 bases at J, leaving 6 bases unmatched. In germline, CDR1 is SGHDN, CDR2 FVKESK. There are 13 residues in the CDR3. The CDR3 bases are TGTGCCAGCAGTCCTGACAGGGGCTCTGAAGCTTTCTTT. It encodes CASSPDRGSEAFF.

The V call is TRBV5-1, the J call TRBJ1-1; a possible D gene is TRBD1 (6 bases). The CDR3 is 14 residues long. Trimming cost V 2 bases and J 1 base, with 9 bases left between them. The germline gives CDR1 SGHRS, CDR2 YFSETQ. The CDR3 here is CASSFNRENTEAFF. CDR3 sequence (DNA): TGCGCCAGCAGCTTTAACAGGGAGAACACTGAAGCTTTCTTT.

V usage is TRBV5-6 and J usage is TRBJ1-1; TRBD1 aligns across 9 bases. In germline, CDR1 is SGHDT, CDR2 YYEEEE. CDR3 size: 13 residues. The V and J ends lost 1 base and 11 bases, in that order; junction bases with no gene match: 6. This CDR3 reads CASSLYGTGHAFF. The CDR3 nucleotides are TGTGCCAGCAGCTTGTACGGGACAGGGCACGCTTTCTTT.

This clone was observed a handful of times. The chain links TRBV12-3 or TRBV12-4 to TRBJ1-6; unclear D gene. The CDR3 is 13 residues long. V was cut by 8 bases and J by 10 bases, with 15 bases left in between. This CDR3 is CASGREPGSPLHF. CDR3 DNA: TGTGCCAGCGGTCGAGAACCCGGGTCACCCCTCCACTTT.

This chain joins TRBV5-4 and TRBJ2-5, with TRBD2 matching 16 bases. V lost 4 bases and J lost 0; bases outside the gene matches: 3. The CDR3 loop spans 17 amino acids. Looked up from germline, CDR1 is SGHNT and CDR2 is YYREEE (reference sequence). CDR3 residues: CASSQGLAGGNQETQYF. In DNA, the CDR3 is TGTGCCAGCAGCCAGGGACTAGCGGGGGGGAACCAAGAGACCCAGTACTTC. Full variable domain (missing parts from reference TRBV5-4 and TRBJ2-5): ETGVTQSPTHLIKTRGQQVTLRCSSQSGHNTVSWYQQALGQGPQFIFQYYREEENGRGNFPPRFSGLQFPNYSSELNVNALELDDSALYLCASSQGLAGGNQETQYFGPGTRLLVL.

The rearrangement links TRBV5-6 to TRBJ1-1, with D perhaps matching TRBD1 (5 bases). The CDR3 spans 17 residues. In germline, CDR1 is SGHDT, CDR2 YYEEEE. Trimming cost V 0 bases and J 0 bases, with 15 bases left between them. CDR3 protein: CASSLESGGWMNTEAFF. The CDR3 nucleotides read TGTGCCAGCAGCTTGGAGTCGGGGGGGTGGATGAACACTGAAGCTTTCTTT.

Here the CDR3 DNA reads TGCGCCAGCAGCGTGGACAGGCAGAACACTGAAGCTTTCTTT. Translating gives CASSVDRQNTEAFF. The V call is TRBV5-1, the J call TRBJ1-1, with 7 bases matching TRBD1. The V and J ends lost 4 bases and 1 base, in that order; junction bases with no gene match: 4. CDR3 length equals 14 residues. Germline CDR1 and CDR2: SGHRS and YFSETQ.

The rearrangement uses TRBV3-1 (or the pseudogene TRBV3-2) and TRBJ1-2, with D possibly TRBD1 on 5 matching bases. Deletions cut 4 bases from V and 6 bases from J, with 15 bases between. This CDR3 region has 14 residues. Germline values: CDR1 LGHDT, CDR2 YNNKEL (reference sequence). The CDR3 is CASSRLAGGDGYTF. The CDR3 coding sequence is TGTGCCAGCAGCCGTCTGGCGGGGGGGGATGGCTACACCTTC.

The chain links TRBV6-1 to TRBJ1-1, with a tentative D call TRBD1 (5 bases). V lost 4 bases and J 5 bases, leaving 11 bases between the germline ends. Germline CDR1 is MNHNS and CDR2 is SASEGT. The CDR3 runs 13 residues. DNA of the CDR3: TGTGCCAGCAGTGTTTGGGGGGATACTGAAGCTTTCTTT. As protein: CASSVWGDTEAFF.

J is TRBJ2-3 and V is TRBV4-1; TRBD1 agrees at 8 bases. Losses at the gene ends were 4 bases for V and 2 bases for J; bases not matched to a gene: 8. The CDR3 runs 16 residues. Germline loops: CDR1 MGHRA, CDR2 YSYEKL. The CDR3 spells CASSLRTGLDTDTQYF. The DNA of the CDR3 is TGCGCCAGCAGCCTTAGGACAGGGTTAGACACAGATACGCAGTATTTT.

The V gene is TRBV6-5, the J gene TRBJ2-7; D is possibly TRBD2 (6 bases). Germline V CDR1 and CDR2: MNHEY, SVGAGI. The CDR3 is 13 residues long. V shed 6 bases and J shed 2 bases, with 11 bases lying between them. CDR3 sequence reads: CASSGGLAYEQYF. The CDR3 DNA follows: TGTGCCAGCAGCGGGGGTTTGGCCTACGAGCAGTACTTC.

The chain recombines TRBV29-1 with TRBJ2-3; D is perhaps TRBD2 (7 bases). Germline values: CDR1 SQVTM, CDR2 ANQGSEA. V was clipped by 4 bases and J by 1 base, with 12 bases between them. This CDR3 is built from 14 residues. CDR3 protein: CSVAEGGGTDTQYF. CDR3 DNA sequence: TGCAGCGTTGCCGAGGGGGGGGGCACAGATACGCAGTATTTT.

This clone turned up a few times. The chain combines TRBV18 with TRBJ1-2; D not resolved. V was clipped by 2 bases and J by 8 bases, with 12 bases between them. This CDR3 is 13 amino acids long. The V gene's germline CDR1 is KGHSH and CDR2 LQKENI. The CDR3 is CASSPVERSGYTF. CDR3 bases: TGTGCCAGCTCACCAGTGGAACGGAGCGGCTACACCTTC.

The chain employs TRBV5-8 and TRBJ2-5; possibly TRBD1 for D (5 bases). The V gene's germline CDR1 is SGHTS and CDR2 YDEGEE. V gave up 1 base and J gave up 2 bases, with 6 bases separating them. The CDR3 extends over 13 amino acids. The CDR3 protein is CASSLYRQETQYF. CDR3 nucleotides: TGTGCCAGCAGCTTGTACAGGCAAGAGACCCAGTACTTC. Based on the CDR3 plus reference TRBV5-8 and TRBJ2-5, the full variable domain is EAGVTQSPTHLIKTRGQQATLRCSPISGHTSVYWYQQALGLGLQFLLWYDEGEERNRGNFPPRFSGRQFPNYSSELNVNALELEDSALYLCASSLYRQETQYFGPGTRLLVL.

The chain couples TRBV10-3 to TRBJ1-3; D not certain. V was trimmed by 3 bases and J by 4 bases, leaving 4 bases between them. Germline-derived CDR1 and CDR2 are ENHRY and SYGVKD. The length of the CDR3 is 12 residues. This CDR3 is CAISELGNTIYF. For the CDR3, the DNA is TGTGCCATCAGTGAACTGGGAAACACCATATATTTT.

J is TRBJ2-7 and V is TRBV27; 11 bases line up with TRBD1. After removal of 6 bases from V and 2 bases from J, the junction contained 3 bases not matched to a gene. The CDR3 totals 14 residues. The germline V gene has CDR1 MNHEY and CDR2 SMNVEV (reference sequence). CDR3 DNA: TGTGCCAGCAGCCCGGGACAGGGGGCCTACGAGCAGTACTTC. Translation gives CASSPGQGAYEQYF.